A single sample is the source of the 29 T cell receptor beta chains below, sequenced in a study of patients and donors after allogeneic stem cell transplantation. TCRdb re-called the RT-PCR reads with MiXCR, one entry per CDR3 protein. This sample has about 57,000 distinct CDR3 sequences, with 13% found just once. Material: blood, either unsorted or a sorted T cell fraction (not recorded which). The source is a human donor who was either an allogeneic HSCT recipient or a stem cell or donor lymphocyte infusion donor (not recorded which). It is not recorded whose cells these are; they may come from a transplant donor.

This clonotype was counted a few times. The chain has TRBV27 and TRBJ2-7; D may be TRBD2 (6 bases). The CDR3 covers 16 residues. V was pared by 1 base and J by 0 bases, with 13 bases between. Germline V gene data show CDR1 as MNHEY and CDR2 as SMNVEV (reference sequence). CDR3 sequence: CASSLWGGASSYEQYF. The CDR3 DNA sequence: TGTGCCAGCAGTTTATGGGGCGGGGCTAGCTCCTACGAGCAGTACTTC.

The chain employs TRBV5-6 and TRBJ2-2; 9 bases are shared with TRBD2. CDR1 and CDR2 from the germline V gene are SGHDT and YYEEEE. This CDR3 is 16 amino acids long. V shed 2 bases, J shed 8 bases, and the junction held 10 bases outside the gene matches. The CDR3 spells CASSFATSGPGGELFF. The CDR3 bases are TGTGCCAGCAGCTTCGCGACTAGCGGCCCAGGAGGGGAGCTGTTTTTT.

The CDR3 DNA sequence: TGCAGTGCTACTTCCCAGCGGGAGGGCGAGAACACCGGGGAGCTGTTTTTT. The encoded protein is CSATSQREGENTGELFF. The chain is built from TRBV20-1 and TRBJ2-2; 10 bases are a match to TRBD2. The CDR3 covers 17 residues. V was clipped by 4 bases and J by 1 base; unmatched bases: 9. Germline V CDR1 and CDR2: DFQATT, SNEGSKA (reference sequence).

Many counts were recorded for this clonotype. This rearrangement joins TRBV3-1 to TRBJ1-1; D not certain. The germline V gene encodes CDR1 LGHDT and CDR2 YNNKEL (reference sequence). V dropped 0 bases and J dropped 2 bases, with 10 bases sitting between them. CDR3 size: 15 residues. The CDR3: CASSQDGFGNTEAFF. The CDR3 DNA sequence: TGTGCCAGCAGCCAAGATGGATTTGGAAACACTGAAGCTTTCTTT.

This clonotype was observed a few times. V and J are TRBV9 and TRBJ2-1; no clear D gene. Germline V gives CDR1 SGDLS, CDR2 YYNGEE. The CDR3 is 16 amino acids. Trimming removed 0 bases at V and 0 bases at J, with 10 bases between. This CDR3 reads CASSVGQSPSYNEQFF. CDR3 sequence (DNA): TGTGCCAGCAGCGTAGGCCAGAGCCCCTCCTACAATGAGCAGTTCTTC.

This clonotype came up many times. The chain is built from TRBV29-1 and TRBJ2-1; no reliable D call. From germline, CDR1 is SQVTM and CDR2 ANQGSEA. This CDR3 has 15 amino acids. In DNA form, the CDR3 reads TGCCCCGTTGCCATAGGGTCTCGGGTGAACAATGAGCAGTTCTTC. The encoded protein is CPVAIGSRVNNEQFF.

The chain couples TRBV21-1 to TRBJ1-2. TRBV21-1 is a listed pseudogene. The CDR3 is 16 amino acids. CDR3 amino acids: CASSKMFLGPFGGYTF. DNA of the CDR3: TGTGCCAGCAGCAAAATGTTTTTGGGCCCCTTCGGTGGCTACACCTTC.

This clonotype was observed at least ten times. The chain is built from TRBV7-2 and TRBJ2-4; perhaps TRBD2 as D (6 bases). This CDR3 has 19 residues. Trimming removed 3 bases at V and 0 bases at J, with 21 bases between. From germline, CDR1 is SGHTA and CDR2 FQGNSA. This chain's CDR3 is CASSFKGWRGVLAKNIQYF. CDR3 bases: TGTGCCAGCAGCTTTAAGGGATGGCGGGGCGTCCTAGCCAAAAACATTCAGTACTTC.

This clonotype showed up just a few times. CDR3 loop: CSVLRGLEQFF. CDR3 nucleotide sequence: TGCAGCGTACTCCGGGGCCTAGAGCAGTTCTTC. The rearrangement joins TRBV29-1 to TRBJ2-1; the D call may be TRBD1 or TRBD2 (5 bases each). Per germline, CDR1 SQVTM and CDR2 ANQGSEA. Trimming removed 6 bases at V and 10 bases at J, with 13 bases between. The CDR3 extends over 11 amino acids.

This clonotype has a handful of counts. The gene calls are TRBV7-9 and TRBJ2-7; 15 bases fit TRBD2. The CDR3 runs 16 residues. Trimming took 5 bases from V and 4 from J; bases not matched to a gene: 6. CDR1 SEHNR and CDR2 FQNEAQ come from the germline V gene (reference sequence). The CDR3, as DNA: TGTGCCAGCAGCGTCGGACTAGCGGGAGGGCTGTACGAGCAGTACTTC. Protein: CASSVGLAGGLYEQYF.

This sequence joins TRBV7-9 and TRBJ2-7; D not certain. This CDR3 has 15 amino acids. V lost 1 base, J lost 4 bases, and 14 bases lay in between. The V gene's germline CDR1 is SEHNR and CDR2 FQNEAQ (reference sequence). CDR3: CASSLDALREYEQYF. The CDR3 DNA is TGTGCCAGCAGCTTAGATGCCCTACGCGAGTACGAGCAGTACTTC.

This clonotype was seen repeatedly, ten times or more. The rearrangement uses TRBV14 and TRBJ2-4, with 11 positions matching TRBD2. CDR1 and CDR2 from the germline V gene are SGHDN and FVKESK. This CDR3 region has 17 residues. V lost 3 bases to trimming and J lost 0 bases; unmatched junction nucleotides: 4. This chain's CDR3 is CASSQIGTSGAKNIQYF. Written as DNA, the CDR3 is TGTGCCAGCAGCCAGATTGGGACTAGCGGAGCCAAAAACATTCAGTACTTC.

This clonotype has a count of ten or more. The chain combines TRBV10-2 with TRBJ2-2; the match to TRBD2 covers 9 bases. The CDR3 extends over 13 amino acids. Germline V lookup: CDR1 WSHSY, CDR2 SAAADI. V trimming: 11 bases; J trimming: 7 bases; junction bases outside the gene matches: 8. Here the CDR3 reads CAARLAERGELFF. The CDR3 bases are TGCGCCGCCCGACTAGCGGAGCGCGGGGAGCTGTTTTTT.

The chain joins TRBV7-6 to TRBJ2-2, with 9 bases lining up with TRBD2. Per the germline V gene, CDR1 is SGHVS and CDR2 is FNYEAQ. There are 16 residues in the CDR3. J gave up 1 base and V 3 bases, and 3 bases lay outside the gene matches. CDR3 coding DNA: TGTGCCAGCAGCTTCCGACTAGCGGAGAACACCGGGGAGCTGTTTTTT. This encodes CASSFRLAENTGELFF. Drawing the rest from reference TRBV7-6 and TRBJ2-2, the complete variable domain is GAGVSQSPRYKVTKRGQDVALRCDPISGHVSLYWYRQALGQGPEFLTYFNYEAQQDKSGLPNDRFSAERPEGSISTLTIQRTEQRDSAMYRCASSFRLAENTGELFFGEGSRLTVL.

In its sample, this clonotype was seen a few times. J is TRBJ2-7 and V is TRBV7-9; D remains unclear. V was clipped by 4 bases and J by 4 bases, with 20 bases between them. CDR3 length: 16 amino acids. Germline V gives CDR1 SEHNR, CDR2 FQNEAQ (reference sequence). The CDR3 loop reads CASSSTYFRRGYEQYF. The CDR3 DNA reads TGTGCCAGCAGCTCCACTTACTTCAGGAGAGGTTACGAGCAGTACTTC.

This clonotype was found a few times. The rearrangement joins TRBV7-6 to TRBJ2-7; a weak D match, TRBD2 (5 bases). Germline lookup yields CDR1 SGHVS and CDR2 FNYEAQ. Trimming took off 4 bases at V and 2 bases at J, with 18 bases between the two ends. This CDR3 has 16 residues. The CDR3 is CASSSPPAGPPYEQYF. The CDR3 coding sequence is TGTGCCAGCAGCTCCCCCCCTGCGGGCCCTCCCTACGAGCAGTACTTC.

There are many counts of this clonotype. This sequence joins TRBV5-1 and TRBJ1-1; a possible D gene is TRBD1 (5 bases). CDR3 length equals 13 residues. Germline CDR1 is SGHRS and CDR2 is YFSETQ. Trimming took 2 bases from V and 4 from J, leaving 9 bases between them. The CDR3 DNA follows: TGCGCCAGCAGCTTACGGACACTCACTGAAGCTTTCTTT. It encodes CASSLRTLTEAFF.

This clonotype has at least ten counts. V is TRBV29-1 and J is TRBJ1-1; the D is unclear. V was cut by 4 bases and J by 2 bases, with 14 bases left in between. The CDR3 contains 14 residues. Germline V gives CDR1 SQVTM, CDR2 ANQGSEA. CDR3 in amino acids: CSVVRWVSNTEAFF. The CDR3 DNA reads TGCAGCGTTGTTAGGTGGGTGTCTAACACTGAAGCTTTCTTT.

The chain is built from TRBV20-1 and TRBJ1-1; a possible D gene is TRBD1 (6 bases). This CDR3 contains 12 residues. Germline CDR1 reads DFQATT; CDR2 reads SNEGSKA (reference sequence). Trimming cost V 6 bases and J 1 base, with 9 bases left between them. The chain's CDR3 is CSAGQKNTEAFF. The CDR3 bases are TGCAGTGCCGGACAGAAGAACACTGAAGCTTTCTTT.

This clonotype has just a few counts. The chain carries TRBV6-5 and TRBJ1-1; D remains unclear. The V end lost 4 bases, the J end lost 2 bases, and 5 bases lay between the germline ends. The CDR3 consists of 12 residues. Germline assignment: CDR1 MNHEY and CDR2 SVGAGI. CDR3 residues: CASSFYNTEAFF. The CDR3 DNA reads TGTGCCAGCAGTTTTTATAACACTGAAGCTTTCTTT.

The V call is TRBV7-3, the J call TRBJ2-5, with D hard to call. Germline CDR1 SGHTA, CDR2 FQGTGA. Trimming stripped 2 bases from V and 3 bases from J, with 10 bases between. The CDR3 totals 14 residues. CDR3 nucleotides: TGTGCCAGCAGCTTATTGGGTTCCAAAGAGACCCAGTACTTC. Residues: CASSLLGSKETQYF.

This clonotype was detected only a few times. The J gene is TRBJ2-3, the V gene TRBV12-3 or TRBV12-4, with 12 bases that match TRBD2. V lost 7 bases to trimming and J lost 5 bases; unmatched junction nucleotides: 4. The CDR3 loop spans 14 amino acids. CDR3 sequence reads: CASKLAGGLDTQYF. In DNA, the CDR3 is TGTGCCAGCAAACTAGCGGGAGGTTTAGATACGCAGTATTTT.

This clonotype showed up many times. The chain joins TRBV27 to TRBJ2-7; 9 bases agree with TRBD1. The germline CDR1 and CDR2 sequences are MNHEY and SMNVEV (reference sequence). This CDR3 has 14 residues. Germline trimming cut 5 bases from V and 6 bases from J; bases unmatched to any gene: 8. The CDR3 protein is CASSVPGQGSEQYF. The CDR3 nucleotides read TGTGCCAGCAGTGTCCCGGGACAGGGAAGCGAGCAGTACTTC.

This rearrangement joins TRBV20-1 to TRBJ2-7, with a tentative D call TRBD2 (5 bases). This CDR3 spans 14 amino acids. Germline V lookup: CDR1 DFQATT, CDR2 SNEGSKA (reference sequence). V gave up 2 bases and J gave up 0 bases, with 11 bases separating them. CDR3 protein: CSARMRANSYEQYF. The CDR3 DNA is TGCAGTGCTAGAATGCGGGCCAACTCCTACGAGCAGTACTTC.

The chain employs TRBV7-9 and TRBJ2-7; TRBD2 matches at 9 bases. The CDR3 sequence is 14 residues long. From germline, CDR1 is SEHNR and CDR2 FQNEAQ (reference sequence). Trimming at V came to 2 bases and at J to 7 bases, leaving 6 bases not matched to a gene. CDR3 nucleotides: TGTGCCAGCAGCTTACTCCTAGCGGGAACGGAGCAGTACTTC. The encoded protein is CASSLLLAGTEQYF.

This chain connects TRBV11-2 to TRBJ2-2; 10 positions match TRBD2. The junction had 12 bases not matched to a gene; V was cut back by 1 base and J by 4 bases. Germline V gene lookup returns CDR1 SGHAT and CDR2 FQNNGV. This CDR3 has 19 residues. This CDR3 reads CASSLGLRTLAGATGELFF. In DNA form, the CDR3 reads TGTGCCAGCAGCTTAGGCCTACGAACGCTAGCGGGAGCCACCGGGGAGCTGTTTTTT.

This clonotype occurred many times. This CDR3 reads CASSLEDSSNQPQHF. DNA of the CDR3: TGCGCCAGCAGCTTGGAGGACAGTAGCAATCAGCCCCAGCATTTT. J is TRBJ1-5 and V is TRBV5-1, with D maybe TRBD1 (6 bases). V was shortened by 0 bases and J by 0 bases, with 7 bases between the two germline ends. The CDR3 has 15 residues. Germline CDR1 is SGHRS and CDR2 is YFSETQ.

This clonotype was picked up a small number of times. The chain links TRBV7-6 to TRBJ2-2; TRBD1 aligns across 8 bases. J was trimmed by 1 base and V by 4 bases; bases with no gene match: 5. Germline V gene sequence: CDR1 SGHVS, CDR2 FNYEAQ. The CDR3 covers 16 residues. The CDR3 is CASSSPTGVNTGELFF. Here the CDR3 DNA reads TGTGCCAGCAGCTCCCCGACAGGGGTGAACACCGGGGAGCTGTTTTTT. The full variable domain, completed using reference TRBV7-6 and TRBJ2-2, is GAGVSQSPRYKVTKRGQDVALRCDPISGHVSLYWYRQALGQGPEFLTYFNYEAQQDKSGLPNDRFSAERPEGSISTLTIQRTEQRDSAMYRCASSSPTGVNTGELFFGEGSRLTVL.

This chain links TRBV25-1 with TRBJ2-2; D ambiguous. The germline gives CDR1 MGHDK, CDR2 SYGVNS. Trimming cost V 1 base and J 1 base, with 10 bases left between them. The CDR3 spans 16 residues. The CDR3 region is CASSELGRKNTGELFF. CDR3 sequence (DNA): TGTGCCAGCAGTGAATTGGGCAGGAAGAACACCGGGGAGCTGTTTTTT.